This T cell receptor beta chain was sequenced for a study of Ad26.COV2.S vaccination and SARS-CoV-2 variants (dated by TCRdb to the early 2020s). For context, the study as a whole: Vaccine-arm donors came from COV1001, a multicentre, randomized, double-blind, placebo-controlled phase I-IIa trial of Ad26.COV2.S in healthy adults. Ad26.COV2.S was administered intramuscularly at 5 x 10^10 or 1 x 10^11 viral particles, either as a single shot or as two shots given 56 days apart. TCRbeta repertoire sequencing served as the tool for gauging how specific and how broad the SARS-CoV-2-reactive T cell receptors were following Ad26.COV2.S vaccination. The TCR-sequenced set comprised approximately 32 samples: some 20 Ad26.COV2.S vaccine recipients, 5 placebo recipients and 8 SARS-CoV-2 convalescent individuals. Participants in the trial were split at random into five groups of five each, receiving low-dose or high-dose Ad26.COV2.S once or twice, or else placebo on both occasions. Investigators did not know the trial group allocation while performing experiments and assessing outcomes. Summary of the overall study and its limitations: Vaccine and placebo recipients had similar non-spike TCR breadth, a finding consistent with the vaccine containing only spike. The study was not powered to compare responses between vaccine doses or regimens. Spike-specific TCR breadth was higher in Ad26.COV2.S recipients than in placebo recipients (P = 0.0014). It was noted by the authors that total T cell responses may have been underestimated by the TCR breadth and depth analyses. Substantial breadth of spike-specific CD8+ and CD4+ T cell responses was reported after vaccination.

TCRbeta CDR3 regions were sequenced with the immunoSEQ Assay. After extraction, genomic DNA underwent amplification by bias-controlled multiplex PCR, followed by high-throughput sequencing. In the authors' own workflow: To quantify the absolute abundance of every unique TCRbeta CDR3 region, sequences were collapsed and filtered. T cell fraction was estimated by normalization of TCRbeta template counts to usable DNA, with usable DNA being measured through amplification of reference genes present in all nucleated cells. Repertoire TCRs were annotated as SARS-CoV-2-specific by exact matching of V gene, CDR3 amino acid sequence and J gene to a known reactive TCR set. The reference SARS-CoV-2 TCR set was obtained from MIRA and was filtered for enrichment in COVID-19-positive ImmuneCODE repertoires, whereby public or cross-reactive TCRs were removed. Based on the MIRA antigens, annotated TCRs were further analysed at the level of specific ORF or position within ORF. Breadth was defined as the number of annotated unique rearrangements divided by the total number of unique productive rearrangements, and depth was defined as the summed frequency of the annotated unique rearrangements. TCR breadth was compared between groups using two-sided Wilcoxon rank-sum tests. TCRdb's version of the immuneACCESS table is confined to in-frame rearrangements and falls short of the full clone set. An unresolved V gene accounts for under half of the shortfall where checked; the remainder is of unknown origin. V and J calls and clone size come straight from that table; D and trimming were deduced from the DNA. The sample table shows 300,000 to 350,000 clones, and 86% are seen once. The ten largest clones take up approximately 1.9% of the sample.

V has 9 bases trimmed and J has 5 bases trimmed; junction bases matching no gene number 11. CDR1 is given as LNHDA and CDR2 as SQIVND, both from the germline V gene (reference sequence). The CDR3 runs 15 amino acids, cysteine and phenylalanine included. Left in the record is the CDR3 DNA by itself, 45 bases read in frame from the first base. Turning to this clone: Its specific antigen is unknown. Per-nucleotide qualities are absent, and no much larger clonotype sits a single base away.

What this sample's treatment or condition label stands for: about 20 received Ad26.COV2.S at low or high dose, single or two shots; several received placebo; per-sample allocation not given. For vaccine and placebo recipients, repertoires were sequenced using samples collected on day 63 after the first injection. In Cohort 1b, about 27 adults aged 18-55 years were enrolled at a single site in Boston, USA, between 29 July and 7 August 2020. Ad26.COV2.S was a replication-incompetent adenovirus type 26 vector that expressed a prefusion-stabilized SARS-CoV-2 spike protein derived from the original Wuhan strain.

The chain couples TRBV19 to TRBJ1-4, and 8 bases in between align with TRBD1. The TCR comes from a person between 18 and 59 years old who received the Ad26.COV2.S COVID-19 vaccine or a placebo. Sequenced material: peripheral blood, taken in a trial of Ad26.COV2.S vaccine versus placebo. The CDR3 reads as follows: CASRKDRAGNEKLFF. Read as DNA, the sequence is TGTGCCAGCAGAAAGGACAGGGCCGGGAATGAAAAACTGTTTTTT.